One sample yielded the 27 T cell receptor beta chains listed below, sequenced in a study of CD8 T cells in ankylosing spondylitis. TCRdb ran MiXCR on the 5' RACE reads and lists one entry per CDR3 protein. Of roughly 280,000 distinct CDR3 sequences listed, 20% were seen once; the top ten hold under 8.5%. Source material: blood, either unsorted or a sorted T cell fraction (not recorded which). Every receptor here comes from a male donor with ankylosing spondylitis or in good health (not recorded which).

The chain has TRBV5-1 and TRBJ2-6; no clear D. This CDR3 has 17 amino acids. CDR1 and CDR2 from the germline V gene are SGHRS and YFSETQ. V dropped 1 base and J dropped 0 bases, with 11 bases sitting between them. The CDR3 DNA follows: TGCGCCAGCAGCTTGAGATCAGGAGACTCTGGGGCCAACGTCCTGACTTTC. Its translation: CASSLRSGDSGANVLTF.

The chain has TRBV27 and TRBJ2-1; the match to TRBD2 covers 8 bases. With V trimmed by 5 bases and J by 8 bases, 8 bases remained unmatched. This CDR3 contains 14 residues. CDR1 MNHEY and CDR2 SMNVEV come from the germline V gene (reference sequence). The CDR3 protein is CASSTPGLDYEQFF. The CDR3 DNA is TGTGCCAGCAGTACTCCGGGACTAGATTATGAGCAGTTCTTC.

In this sample, this clonotype turned up a few times. The V gene is TRBV20-1, the J gene TRBJ2-2; no clear D gene. Germline assignment: CDR1 DFQATT and CDR2 SNEGSKA (reference sequence). V dropped 0 bases and J dropped 0 bases, with 11 bases sitting between them. CDR3 length: 16 amino acids. The CDR3 DNA sequence: TGCAGTGCTAGAGATCCCCGGGTCTCGAACACCGGGGAGCTGTTTTTT. It is translated as CSARDPRVSNTGELFF.

The chain links TRBV3-1 to TRBJ1-4; 11 bases are a match to TRBD1. The CDR3 extends over 15 amino acids. Germline CDR1 is LGHDT and CDR2 is YNNKEL (reference sequence). V shed 4 bases and J 5 bases; nucleotides not matched to a gene: 3. The CDR3 loop reads CASSRTGGSNEKLFF. In nucleotides, the CDR3 is TGTGCCAGCAGCCGGACAGGGGGCTCCAATGAAAAACTGTTTTTT.

The chain carries TRBV3-1 and TRBJ2-1; 8 bases agree with TRBD2. This CDR3 is 15 amino acids long. Per the germline V gene, CDR1 is LGHDT and CDR2 is YNNKEL (reference sequence). Germline trimming cut 1 base from V and 4 bases from J; bases unmatched to any gene: 3. Here the CDR3 reads CASSQGSGVYNEQFF. The DNA of the CDR3 is TGTGCCAGCAGCCAAGGTAGCGGGGTTTACAATGAGCAGTTCTTC.

This rearrangement joins TRBV5-1 to TRBJ2-4, with D tentatively TRBD2 (5 bases). Trimming shortened V by 4 bases and J by 2 bases, and 10 bases separated the two germline ends. This CDR3 has 14 amino acids. Germline V CDR1 and CDR2: SGHRS, YFSETQ. The CDR3 DNA follows: TGCGCCAGCAGCCCCGGCGGGTCCAAAAACATTCAGTACTTC. Its translation is CASSPGGSKNIQYF.

This clonotype has more than one count but fewer than ten. The chain uses TRBV3-1 and TRBJ1-1; D not resolved. CDR1 LGHDT and CDR2 YNNKEL come from the germline V gene (reference sequence). The ends were cut back, 1 base at V and 8 bases at J, with 14 bases in the middle. This CDR3 is 14 amino acids long. The CDR3 region is CASSQVSGVTEAFF. CDR3 DNA sequence: TGTGCCAGCAGCCAAGTGTCAGGAGTGACCGAAGCTTTCTTT.

This chain uses TRBV18 with TRBJ2-3; D is unclear. The CDR3 spans 13 residues. Germline loops: CDR1 KGHSH, CDR2 LQKENI. Trimming stripped 5 bases from V and 4 bases from J, with 10 bases between. This chain's CDR3 is CASSVQGPDTQYF. CDR3 nucleotide sequence: TGTGCCAGCTCAGTGCAAGGCCCAGATACGCAGTATTTT.

The chain couples TRBV20-1 to TRBJ1-2; weak D call: TRBD1 (5 bases). Germline V gene sequence: CDR1 DFQATT, CDR2 SNEGSKA (reference sequence). V dropped 5 bases and J dropped 8 bases, with 15 bases sitting between them. This CDR3 is built from 12 residues. CDR3 sequence reads: CSASTETGGYTF. The CDR3 DNA sequence: TGCAGTGCTTCGACAGAGACGGGAGGCTACACCTTC.

The gene calls are TRBV5-6 and TRBJ2-5, with 10 positions matching TRBD2. Germline V gives CDR1 SGHDT, CDR2 YYEEEE. Losses at the gene ends were 6 bases for V and 4 bases for J; bases not matched to a gene: 3. The CDR3 extends over 13 amino acids. CDR3 sequence: CASTSGRGETQYF. CDR3 nucleotides: TGTGCCAGCACTAGCGGGAGAGGAGAGACCCAGTACTTC.

The V gene is TRBV7-6, the J gene TRBJ2-1, with 7 bases that match TRBD1. With 5 bases clipped from V and 6 bases from J, the junction kept 13 bases outside the gene matches. CDR1 is SGHVS, CDR2 FNYEAQ, per germline. This CDR3 comprises 16 residues. The CDR3 sequence is CASSGSTGPRSNEQFF. For the CDR3, the DNA is TGTGCCAGCAGCGGATCGACAGGGCCGCGGAGCAATGAGCAGTTCTTC.

The chain recombines TRBV6-5 with TRBJ1-6; D unclear. Germline V gene data show CDR1 as MNHEY and CDR2 as SVGAGI. This CDR3 is built from 12 residues. Trimming removed 7 bases at V and 10 bases at J, with 11 bases between. CDR3 nucleotide sequence: TGTGCCAGCAAAACGTATCTATCACCCCTCCACTTT. This sequence encodes CASKTYLSPLHF.

In its sample, this clonotype was seen a few times. This chain joins TRBV12-3 or TRBV12-4 and TRBJ2-3, with D unclear. The CDR3 loop spans 14 amino acids. Trimming cost V 3 bases and J 1 base, with 8 bases left between them. Here the CDR3 reads CASSFERGTDTQYF. The CDR3 coding sequence is TGTGCCAGCAGTTTCGAGAGAGGCACAGATACGCAGTATTTT.

This clonotype was picked up one time. CDR3 coding DNA: TGTGCCAGCACAGGACTTTCCCTAGACCTTTCCTACAATGAGCAGTTCTTC. The encoded protein is CASTGLSLDLSYNEQFF. This chain connects TRBV27 to TRBJ2-1; weak D call: TRBD2 (5 bases). The V end was cut by 7 bases, the J end by 1 base, with 20 bases between. CDR1 MNHEY and CDR2 SMNVEV come from the germline V gene (reference sequence). The CDR3 is 17 residues long.

The rearrangement uses TRBV28 and TRBJ1-5, with no clear D. The V end was cut by 6 bases, the J end by 2 bases, with 8 bases between. CDR1 and CDR2 from the germline V gene are MDHEN and SYDVKM. The CDR3 contains 13 residues. CDR3 residues: CASRQPGNQPQHF. As DNA, the CDR3 is TGTGCCAGCAGGCAGCCGGGCAATCAGCCCCAGCATTTT.

This clonotype was seen a handful of times. The V and J genes are TRBV18 and TRBJ2-2; no firm D call. Germline CDR1 is KGHSH and CDR2 is LQKENI. V was cut by 0 bases and J by 1 base, with 12 bases left in between. CDR3 length: 17 amino acids. DNA of the CDR3: TGTGCCAGCTCACCACCGTTGGTAGCCGGGAACACCGGGGAGCTGTTTTTT. Translation gives CASSPPLVAGNTGELFF.

This clonotype showed up just a few times. The V call is TRBV20-1, the J call TRBJ2-3; 9 bases line up with TRBD1. This CDR3 is 13 amino acids long. The trim removed 6 bases at V and 2 bases at J, leaving 3 bases unmatched. Germline loops: CDR1 DFQATT, CDR2 SNEGSKA (reference sequence). The CDR3: CSAGTGNTDTQYF. The CDR3 DNA reads as TGCAGTGCAGGGACAGGGAACACAGATACGCAGTATTTT.

This clonotype has just a few counts. The chain combines TRBV20-1 with TRBJ2-2; D is possibly TRBD2 (6 bases). Trimming pared 5 bases from V and 6 bases from J, leaving 13 bases between. Germline CDR1 reads DFQATT; CDR2 reads SNEGSKA (reference sequence). The length of the CDR3 is 13 residues. The CDR3 reads CSAHPTSSGELFF. The CDR3 region has the DNA TGCAGTGCTCACCCGACTAGTTCCGGGGAGCTGTTTTTT.

The chain's CDR3 is CASSPGTAGVETQYF. CDR3 DNA sequence: TGCGCCAGCAGCCCGGGGACCGCCGGGGTAGAGACCCAGTACTTC. The rearrangement uses TRBV4-1 and TRBJ2-5; D is tentatively TRBD1 or TRBD2 (5 bases each). CDR3 length: 15 residues. Trimming removed 4 bases at V and 4 bases at J, with 16 bases between. Germline values: CDR1 MGHRA, CDR2 YSYEKL.

The V call is TRBV5-6, the J call TRBJ2-5, with unresolved D. This CDR3 has 14 residues. Trimming removed 6 bases at V and 5 bases at J, with 17 bases between. The germline V gene encodes CDR1 SGHDT and CDR2 YYEEEE. CDR3 DNA: TGTGCCAGCATCTCATGGGCGGAGCAGGAGACCCAGTACTTC. Protein: CASISWAEQETQYF. The variable domain in full, with the rest retrieved from reference TRBV5-6 and TRBJ2-5, is DAGVTQSPTHLIKTRGQQVTLRCSPKSGHDTVSWYQQALGQGPQFIFQYYEEEERQRGNFPDRFSGHQFPNYSSELNVNALLLGDSALYLCASISWAEQETQYFGPGTRLLVL.

V and J are TRBV5-1 and TRBJ2-5; either TRBD1 or TRBD2 may supply D (5 bases each). CDR3 length equals 14 residues. Germline loops: CDR1 SGHRS, CDR2 YFSETQ. The germline V and J ends were trimmed by 4 bases and 5 bases, with 15 bases remaining between them. CDR3 nucleotides: TGCGCCAGCAGCAGGGCCGGGGCGATCGAGACCCAGTACTTC. This codes for CASSRAGAIETQYF.

V usage is TRBV28 and J usage is TRBJ2-5; D gene unclear. Deletions cut 7 bases from V and 1 base from J, with 10 bases between. The length of the CDR3 is 13 residues. In germline, CDR1 is MDHEN, CDR2 SYDVKM. CDR3 nucleotide sequence: TGTGCCAGCAAAGGTGCGATCCAAGAGACCCAGTACTTC. Its translation is CASKGAIQETQYF.

To note about this clonotype: A much larger clone is a single base away; this may be a read error. The chain recombines TRBV20-1 with TRBJ2-5; 10 bases agree with TRBD2. Germline lookup yields CDR1 DFQATT and CDR2 SNEGSKA (reference sequence). CDR3 size: 16 residues. The V and J ends lost 4 bases and 0 bases, in that order; junction bases with no gene match: 8. The CDR3 spells CSAKDFLAGDQETQYF. The CDR3 DNA is TGCAGTGCTAAAGATTTCCTAGCGGGGGACCAAGAGACCCAGTACTTC.

The chain recombines TRBV20-1 with TRBJ1-5; 7 bases line up with TRBD1. V gave up 3 bases and J gave up 5 bases; unmatched junction bases: 16. The CDR3 is 17 residues long. Germline CDR1 reads DFQATT; CDR2 reads SNEGSKA (reference sequence). The CDR3 loop is CSARATLQQGKDQPQHF. The CDR3 region has the DNA TGCAGTGCTAGGGCTACCCTGCAACAGGGGAAGGATCAGCCCCAGCATTTT.

This clonotype was seen a few times. This chain connects TRBV20-1 to TRBJ2-3, with 12 bases lining up with TRBD1. Germline trimming cut 6 bases from V and 3 bases from J; bases unmatched to any gene: 10. The V gene's germline CDR1 is DFQATT and CDR2 SNEGSKA (reference sequence). This CDR3 has 16 amino acids. The CDR3 loop reads CSAGTGGHPGTDTQYF. The CDR3, as DNA: TGCAGTGCGGGGACAGGGGGCCACCCGGGGACAGATACGCAGTATTTT.

This clonotype was picked up a small number of times. The V gene is TRBV5-1, the J gene TRBJ1-1; 7 positions match TRBD1. V dropped 3 bases and J dropped 6; count of bases not matched to a gene: 11. This CDR3 comprises 15 residues. Germline CDR1 reads SGHRS; CDR2 reads YFSETQ. The CDR3 here is CASSSMTGRTSEAFF. CDR3 coding DNA: TGCGCCAGCAGCTCCATGACAGGGAGGACCTCTGAAGCTTTCTTT.

The chain links TRBV11-2 to TRBJ2-3; 13 bases match TRBD2. This CDR3 spans 16 amino acids. The germline gives CDR1 SGHAT, CDR2 FQNNGV. J was trimmed by 6 bases and V by 6 bases; bases with no gene match: 9. CDR3 sequence: CASRPQLAGGWDTQYF. CDR3 in DNA: TGTGCCAGCAGACCACAACTAGCGGGAGGGTGGGATACGCAGTATTTT.